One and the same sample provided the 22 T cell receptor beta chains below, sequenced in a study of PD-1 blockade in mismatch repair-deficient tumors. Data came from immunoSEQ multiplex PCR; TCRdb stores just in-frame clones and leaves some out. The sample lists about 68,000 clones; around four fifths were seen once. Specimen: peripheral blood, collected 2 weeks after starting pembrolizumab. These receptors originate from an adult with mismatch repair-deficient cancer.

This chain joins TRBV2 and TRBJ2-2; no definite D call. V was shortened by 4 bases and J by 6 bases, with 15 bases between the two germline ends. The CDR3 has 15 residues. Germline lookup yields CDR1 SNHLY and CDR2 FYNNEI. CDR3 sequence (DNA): TGTGCCAGCAGTGCGGCTGTGGGTCTGGCCGGGGAGCTGTTTTTT. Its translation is CASSAAVGLAGELFF.

CDR3 region: CASKPLVQGTWAFEQYF. CDR3 DNA sequence: TGTGCCAGCAAACCCCTCGTCCAGGGGACCTGGGCTTTCGAGCAGTACTTC. The chain carries TRBV27 and TRBJ2-7; TRBD1 might be the D (6 bases). This CDR3 has 17 residues. The germline CDR1 and CDR2 sequences are MNHEY and SMNVEV (reference sequence). The V end lost 7 bases, the J end lost 6 bases, and 28 bases lay between the germline ends.

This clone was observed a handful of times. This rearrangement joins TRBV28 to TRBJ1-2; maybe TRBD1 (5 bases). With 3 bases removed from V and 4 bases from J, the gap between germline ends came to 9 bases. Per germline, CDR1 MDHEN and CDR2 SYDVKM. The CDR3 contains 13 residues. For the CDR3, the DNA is TGTGCCAGCAGTTTGTTAGGGGTCTATGGCTACACCTTC. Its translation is CASSLLGVYGYTF.

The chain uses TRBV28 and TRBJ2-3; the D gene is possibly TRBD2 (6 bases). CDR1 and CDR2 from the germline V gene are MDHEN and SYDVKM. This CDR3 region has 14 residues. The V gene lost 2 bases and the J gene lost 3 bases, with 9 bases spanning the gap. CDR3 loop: CASSLNAGTDTQYF. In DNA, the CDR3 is TGTGCCAGCAGTTTAAATGCGGGAACAGATACGCAGTATTTT.

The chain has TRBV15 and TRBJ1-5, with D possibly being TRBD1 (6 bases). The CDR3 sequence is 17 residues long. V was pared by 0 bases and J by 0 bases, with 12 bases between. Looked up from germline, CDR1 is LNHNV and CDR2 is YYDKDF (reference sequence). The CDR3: CATSRDLGGVSNQPQHF. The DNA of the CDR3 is TGTGCCACCAGCAGAGATTTAGGGGGGGTTAGCAATCAGCCCCAGCATTTT.

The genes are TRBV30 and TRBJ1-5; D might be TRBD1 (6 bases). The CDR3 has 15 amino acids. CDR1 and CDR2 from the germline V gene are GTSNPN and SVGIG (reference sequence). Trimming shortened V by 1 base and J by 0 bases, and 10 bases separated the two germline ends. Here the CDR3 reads CAWSATGYSNQPQHF. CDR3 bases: TGTGCCTGGAGTGCGACAGGATATAGCAATCAGCCCCAGCATTTT.

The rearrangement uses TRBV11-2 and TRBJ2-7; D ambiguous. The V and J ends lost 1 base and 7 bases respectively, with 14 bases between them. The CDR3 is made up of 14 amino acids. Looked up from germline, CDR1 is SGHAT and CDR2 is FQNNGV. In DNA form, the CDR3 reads TGTGCCAGCAGCTTAGTTAGGGCTACGGGTGAGCAGTACTTC. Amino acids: CASSLVRATGEQYF.

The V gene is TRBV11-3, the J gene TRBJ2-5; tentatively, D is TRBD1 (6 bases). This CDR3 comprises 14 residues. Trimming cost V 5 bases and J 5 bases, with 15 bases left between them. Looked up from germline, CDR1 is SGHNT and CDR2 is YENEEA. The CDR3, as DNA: TGTGCCAGCAGCGAAGGACAGTTTACGGAGACCCAGTACTTC. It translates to CASSEGQFTETQYF.

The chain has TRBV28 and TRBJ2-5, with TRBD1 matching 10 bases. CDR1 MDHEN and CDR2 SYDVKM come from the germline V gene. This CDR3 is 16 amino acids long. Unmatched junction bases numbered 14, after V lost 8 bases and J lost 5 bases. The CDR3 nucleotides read TGTGCCAGCCTCCCCTCTCCGGGACAGGGGATGGAGACCCAGTACTTC. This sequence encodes CASLPSPGQGMETQYF.

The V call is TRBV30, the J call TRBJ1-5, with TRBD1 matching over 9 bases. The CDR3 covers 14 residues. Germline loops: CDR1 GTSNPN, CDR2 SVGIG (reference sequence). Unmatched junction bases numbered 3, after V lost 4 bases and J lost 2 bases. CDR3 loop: CAWTGQGGNQPQHF. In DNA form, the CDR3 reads TGTGCCTGGACGGGACAGGGAGGCAATCAGCCCCAGCATTTT.

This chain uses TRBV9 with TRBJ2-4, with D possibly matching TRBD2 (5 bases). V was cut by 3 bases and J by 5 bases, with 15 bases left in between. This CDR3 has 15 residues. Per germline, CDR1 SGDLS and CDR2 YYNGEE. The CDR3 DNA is TGTGCCAGCAGCGGAGGTTGGGGAGAACAAAACATTCAGTACTTC. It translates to CASSGGWGEQNIQYF.

In DNA form, the CDR3 reads TGTGCCAGCAGTCAACAGGGAAGAGGAAACACCATATATTTT. Residues: CASSQQGRGNTIYF. The chain links TRBV6-6 to TRBJ1-3; possible D gene TRBD1, 6 bases. This CDR3 is built from 14 residues. V was shortened by 5 bases and J by 4 bases, with 12 bases between the two germline ends. Per germline, CDR1 MNHNY and CDR2 SVGAGI (reference sequence).

CDR3 DNA sequence: TGTGCCATCAAACCGGGACTAGCGGGATACGAGCAGTACTTC. The encoded protein is CAIKPGLAGYEQYF. The genes are TRBV10-3 and TRBJ2-7; 13 nucleotides line up with TRBD2. Per germline, CDR1 ENHRY and CDR2 SYGVKD. This CDR3 region has 14 residues. Trimming cost V 7 bases and J 4 bases; bases outside gene matches: 4.

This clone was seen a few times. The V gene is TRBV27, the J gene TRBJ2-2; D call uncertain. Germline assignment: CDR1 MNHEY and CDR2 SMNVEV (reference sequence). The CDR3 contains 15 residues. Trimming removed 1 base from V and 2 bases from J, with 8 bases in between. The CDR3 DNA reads TGTGCCAGCAGTTTATACGGGCCTAACACCGGGGAGCTGTTTTTT. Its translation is CASSLYGPNTGELFF.

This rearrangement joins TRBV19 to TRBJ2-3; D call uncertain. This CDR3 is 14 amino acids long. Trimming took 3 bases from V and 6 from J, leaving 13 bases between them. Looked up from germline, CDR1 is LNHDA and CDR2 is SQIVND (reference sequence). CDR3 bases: TGTGCCAGTAGTATTGGCTCCCTCGGGGATACGCAGTATTTT. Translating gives CASSIGSLGDTQYF.

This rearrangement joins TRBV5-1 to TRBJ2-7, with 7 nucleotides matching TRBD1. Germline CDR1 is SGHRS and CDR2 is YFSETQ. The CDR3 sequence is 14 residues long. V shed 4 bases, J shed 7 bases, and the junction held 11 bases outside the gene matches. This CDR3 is CASSTGATLLEQYF. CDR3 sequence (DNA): TGCGCCAGCAGCACAGGGGCCACCCTTTTGGAGCAGTACTTC.

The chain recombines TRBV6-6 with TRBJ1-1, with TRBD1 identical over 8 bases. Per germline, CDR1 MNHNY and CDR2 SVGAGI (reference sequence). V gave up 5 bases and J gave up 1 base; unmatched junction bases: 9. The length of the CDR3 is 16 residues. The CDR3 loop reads CASSQPQQGGNTEAFF. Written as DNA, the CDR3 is TGTGCCAGCAGTCAACCTCAACAGGGGGGGAACACTGAAGCTTTCTTT.

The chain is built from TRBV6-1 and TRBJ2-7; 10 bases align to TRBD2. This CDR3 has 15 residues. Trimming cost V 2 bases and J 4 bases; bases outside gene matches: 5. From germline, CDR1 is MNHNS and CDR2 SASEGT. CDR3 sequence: CASSESLAGGYEQYF. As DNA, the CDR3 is TGTGCCAGCAGTGAATCTTTAGCGGGAGGATACGAGCAGTACTTC.

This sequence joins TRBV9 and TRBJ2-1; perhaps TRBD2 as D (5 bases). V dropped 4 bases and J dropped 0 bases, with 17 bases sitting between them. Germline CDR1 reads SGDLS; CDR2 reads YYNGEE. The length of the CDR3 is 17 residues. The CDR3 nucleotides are TGTGCCAGCAGCCCCCTGCCGAGCGGCCACTCCTACAATGAGCAGTTCTTC. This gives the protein CASSPLPSGHSYNEQFF.

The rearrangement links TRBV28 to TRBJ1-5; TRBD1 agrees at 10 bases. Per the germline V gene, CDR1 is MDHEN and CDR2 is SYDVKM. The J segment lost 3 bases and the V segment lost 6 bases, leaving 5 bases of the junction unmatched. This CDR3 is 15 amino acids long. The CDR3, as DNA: TGTGCCAGCAGCCCGGGACAGGGGCTCAATCAGCCCCAGCATTTT. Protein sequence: CASSPGQGLNQPQHF.

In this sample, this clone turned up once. The DNA of the CDR3 is TGTGCCAGTAGTAGAGGGGTCAATCAGCCCCAGCATTTT. Translation gives CASSRGVNQPQHF. This sequence joins TRBV19 and TRBJ1-5; maybe TRBD1 (5 bases). Per germline, CDR1 LNHDA and CDR2 SQIVND (reference sequence). The germline V and J ends were trimmed by 4 bases and 3 bases, with 7 bases remaining between them. This CDR3 comprises 13 residues.

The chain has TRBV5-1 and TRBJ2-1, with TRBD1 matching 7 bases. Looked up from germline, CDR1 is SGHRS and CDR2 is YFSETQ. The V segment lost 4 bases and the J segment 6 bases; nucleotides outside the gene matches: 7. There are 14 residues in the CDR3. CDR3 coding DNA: TGCGCCAGCAGCACCTTCTCAGGGGGCAATGAGCAGTTCTTC. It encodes CASSTFSGGNEQFF.